Below, 24 T cell receptor beta chains from the same sample are listed, as sequenced in a study of blood T cell repertoires in COVID-19. The method was immunoSEQ multiplex PCR; TCRdb's version includes in-frame clones alone and lacks a portion of them. The sample consists of roughly 70,000 clones, around 77% of them appearing once. Sequenced: peripheral blood. These receptors were taken from a man aged 65-85 years with COVID-19, enrolled during active disease.

This clone has more than one count but fewer than ten. The genes are TRBV7-6 and TRBJ2-7; 10 bases are shared with TRBD2. Germline lookup yields CDR1 SGHVS and CDR2 FNYEAQ. The CDR3 is 16 amino acids. J lost 3 bases, V lost 2 bases, and 7 bases had no gene match. CDR3 sequence reads: CASSLYASGSGYEQYF. Here the CDR3 DNA reads TGTGCCAGCAGCTTATATGCTAGCGGGAGTGGCTACGAGCAGTACTTC.

The chain carries TRBV27 and TRBJ2-3; maybe TRBD2 (6 bases). CDR1 is MNHEY, CDR2 SMNVEV, per germline (reference sequence). The CDR3 spans 16 residues. With 6 bases removed from V and 3 bases from J, the gap between germline ends came to 19 bases. CDR3 residues: CASRYSPGRLTDTQYF. Here the CDR3 DNA reads TGTGCCAGCAGATATTCACCTGGGAGGTTGACAGATACGCAGTATTTT.

The chain employs TRBV3-1 (or the pseudogene TRBV3-2) and TRBJ2-1; 8 nucleotides match TRBD2. The trim removed 10 bases at V and 1 base at J, leaving 6 bases unmatched. Germline loops: CDR1 LGHDT, CDR2 YNNKEL (reference sequence). There are 14 residues in the CDR3. CDR3 sequence reads: CAISSGLSYNEQFF. The CDR3 DNA reads TGTGCCATTTCTAGCGGGCTTTCCTACAATGAGCAGTTCTTC.

The rearrangement joins TRBV6-2 or TRBV6-3 to TRBJ2-7; no clear D gene. Germline CDR1 and CDR2: MNHEY and SVGEGT. Trimming cost V 0 bases and J 3 bases, with 15 bases left between them. The length of the CDR3 is 16 residues. The CDR3 DNA follows: TGTGCCAGCAGTTACTCGAAGCCACCTTTCCTCTACGAGCAGTACTTC. It is translated as CASSYSKPPFLYEQYF.

This rearrangement joins TRBV9 to TRBJ1-2; possibly TRBD1 for D (5 bases). In germline, CDR1 is SGDLS, CDR2 YYNGEE. The CDR3 covers 14 residues. The ends were cut back, 0 bases at V and 2 bases at J, with 8 bases in the middle. This CDR3 is CASSVDDRNYGYTF. In DNA, the CDR3 is TGTGCCAGCAGCGTAGATGACAGAAACTATGGCTACACCTTC.

V gene TRBV9 combines with J gene TRBJ2-7, with D hard to call. V lost 0 bases and J 6 bases, leaving 13 bases between the germline ends. Germline CDR1 SGDLS, CDR2 YYNGEE. This CDR3 has 14 amino acids. CDR3 residues: CASSVVGQSLEQYF. CDR3 in DNA: TGTGCCAGCAGCGTAGTTGGGCAGTCTCTCGAGCAGTACTTC.

The chain employs TRBV27 and TRBJ2-7; 7 nucleotides agree with TRBD2. The junction had 7 bases not matched to a gene; V was cut back by 6 bases and J by 2 bases. This CDR3 has 14 residues. Germline lookup yields CDR1 MNHEY and CDR2 SMNVEV (reference sequence). The chain's CDR3 is CASSRGDYPYEQYF. The CDR3 DNA reads TGTGCCAGCAGCCGAGGGGACTATCCCTACGAGCAGTACTTC.

The chain carries TRBV10-3 and TRBJ2-1; TRBD2 matches 11 bases. With V trimmed by 5 bases and J by 3 bases, 3 bases remained unmatched. This CDR3 comprises 15 residues. Germline assignment: CDR1 ENHRY and CDR2 SYGVKD. The CDR3 DNA reads TGTGCCATCAGTATCGGGACTAGCGGCTACAATGAGCAGTTCTTC. Protein product: CAISIGTSGYNEQFF.

The gene calls are TRBV5-1 and TRBJ2-7, with 13 bases matching TRBD2. With 5 bases clipped from V and 1 base from J, the junction kept 15 bases outside the gene matches. The germline V gene has CDR1 SGHRS and CDR2 YFSETQ. There are 19 residues in the CDR3. This CDR3 reads CASSRGTSGITYSSYEQYF. The CDR3 region has the DNA TGCGCCAGCAGTCGTGGGACTAGCGGGATCACTTATTCATCCTACGAGCAGTACTTC.

J is TRBJ1-5 and V is TRBV24-1; 7 bases are shared with TRBD1. J gave up 1 base and V 2 bases, and 4 bases lay outside the gene matches. This CDR3 contains 16 residues. Germline V lookup: CDR1 KGHDR, CDR2 SFDVKD. CDR3 loop: CATSDSRQGSNQPQHF. CDR3 DNA sequence: TGTGCCACCAGTGATTCTCGACAGGGCAGCAATCAGCCCCAGCATTTT.

The genes are TRBV27 and TRBJ2-7; 11 nucleotides agree with TRBD1. With 7 bases clipped from V and 3 bases from J, the junction kept 5 bases outside the gene matches. In germline, CDR1 is MNHEY, CDR2 SMNVEV (reference sequence). The CDR3 length is 14 residues. CDR3 in amino acids: CASTQGTGGYEQYF. Written as DNA, the CDR3 is TGTGCCAGCACCCAGGGGACAGGGGGCTACGAGCAGTACTTC.

This rearrangement joins TRBV19 to TRBJ2-1, with D perhaps TRBD2 (5 bases). V lost 7 bases, J lost 2 bases, and 24 bases lay in between. This CDR3 comprises 18 residues. CDR1 is LNHDA and CDR2 is SQIVND in the germline V gene (reference sequence). The CDR3 here is CASTDGNPGIEAYNEQFF. DNA of the CDR3: TGTGCCAGTACGGACGGGAACCCAGGCATCGAGGCCTACAATGAGCAGTTCTTC. The full variable domain, its missing parts supplied by reference TRBV19 and TRBJ2-1, is DGGITQSPKYLFRKEGQNVTLSCEQNLNHDAMYWYRQDPGQGLRLIYYSQIVNDFQKGDIAEGYSVSREKKESFPLTVTSAQKNPTAFYLCASTDGNPGIEAYNEQFFGPGTRLTVL.

The J gene is TRBJ1-5, the V gene TRBV9; TRBD1 agrees at 7 bases. This CDR3 is 15 amino acids long. From germline, CDR1 is SGDLS and CDR2 YYNGEE. Unmatched junction bases numbered 8, after V lost 5 bases and J lost 3 bases. The DNA for the CDR3 is TGTGCCAGCAGTACCGGGACAGCGATCAATCAGCCCCAGCATTTT. The encoded protein is CASSTGTAINQPQHF.

The rearrangement joins TRBV6-5 to TRBJ2-1, with TRBD1 matching 11 bases. The CDR3 runs to 15 residues. CDR1 and CDR2 (germline): MNHEY, SVGAGI. After removal of 1 base from V and 10 bases from J, the junction contained 6 bases not matched to a gene. The CDR3 loop reads CASSYLGQGAREQFF. CDR3 DNA sequence: TGTGCCAGCAGTTACTTAGGACAGGGGGCACGGGAGCAGTTCTTC.

The genes are TRBV14 and TRBJ1-5; D unresolved. Germline V CDR1 and CDR2: SGHDN, FVKESK. The CDR3 consists of 15 residues. V lost 0 bases and J lost 5, with 11 bases in between. CDR3 amino acids: CASSQEVPRDQPQHF. The CDR3 nucleotides read TGTGCCAGCAGCCAAGAGGTCCCACGGGATCAGCCCCAGCATTTT.

The J gene is TRBJ1-1, the V gene TRBV11-2; the D gene is possibly TRBD1 (5 bases). Germline V gene sequence: CDR1 SGHAT, CDR2 FQNNGV. There are 13 residues in the CDR3. Between the trimmed V and J ends, which lost 6 bases and 0 bases, there was a span of 8 bases. The CDR3 sequence is CASRTTVNTEAFF. DNA for the CDR3: TGTGCCAGCAGGACGACAGTGAACACTGAAGCTTTCTTT.

The chain couples TRBV28 to TRBJ2-7; 9 nucleotides align to TRBD1. The CDR3 extends over 14 amino acids. The trim removed 5 bases at V and 4 bases at J, leaving 6 bases unmatched. Germline assignment: CDR1 MDHEN and CDR2 SYDVKM. Here the CDR3 reads CASSPGDRAYEQYF. As DNA, the CDR3 is TGTGCCAGCAGTCCCGGGGACAGGGCTTACGAGCAGTACTTC.

The chain is built from TRBV7-2 and TRBJ1-6; D is unresolved. Germline V lookup: CDR1 SGHTA, CDR2 FQGNSA. Trimming removed 7 bases from V and 4 bases from J, with 11 bases in between. This CDR3 comprises 14 residues. The CDR3 sequence: CASNVVEYNSPLHF. The DNA of the CDR3 is TGTGCCAGCAATGTAGTCGAGTATAATTCACCCCTCCACTTT.

This clone occurred once. Germline is not matched at one junction end, which may reflect a read error. The CDR3 is CASSPSRSTDTQYF. In DNA form, the CDR3 reads TGTGCTAGCAGCCCATCGCGGAGCACAGATACGCAGTATTTT. The chain links TRBV7-7 to TRBJ2-3; D is undetermined. Germline lookup yields CDR1 SSHAT and CDR2 FNYEAQ (reference sequence). The CDR3 has 14 amino acids.

V is TRBV28 and J is TRBJ1-6, with D tentatively TRBD1 (5 bases). The germline CDR1 and CDR2 sequences are MDHEN and SYDVKM. The V gene lost 6 bases and the J gene lost 5 bases, with 17 bases spanning the gap. The CDR3 contains 16 residues. Written as DNA, the CDR3 is TGTGCCAGCAGCCCCCGGGGGAGGGGAAATAATTCACCCCTCCACTTT. Protein: CASSPRGRGNNSPLHF.

This clone was recorded once. The chain joins TRBV6-5 to TRBJ2-7; 8 nucleotides agree with TRBD1. The germline gives CDR1 MNHEY, CDR2 SVGAGI. V lost 9 bases and J lost 2; bases outside the gene matches: 9. This CDR3 has 14 residues. The DNA of the CDR3 is TGTGCCAGTTCCCCCCGGACAGGGACCTACGAGCAGTACTTC. Protein product: CASSPRTGTYEQYF.

CDR3 loop: CASSPNRALTGELFF. Here the CDR3 DNA reads TGTGCCAGCAGCCCCAACAGGGCCCTCACCGGGGAGCTGTTTTTT. V is TRBV7-3 and J is TRBJ2-2, with D possibly being TRBD1 (6 bases). CDR3 size: 15 residues. The ends were cut back, 5 bases at V and 4 bases at J, with 14 bases in the middle. Looked up from germline, CDR1 is SGHTA and CDR2 is FQGTGA. Supplemented by reference TRBV7-3 and TRBJ2-2, the full variable domain reads GAGVSQTPSNKVTEKGKYVELRCDPISGHTALYWYRQSLGQGPEFLIYFQGTGAADDSGLPNDRFFAVRPEGSVSTLKIQRTERGDSAVYLCASSPNRALTGELFFGEGSRLTVL.

This chain joins TRBV12-3 or TRBV12-4 and TRBJ2-1, with D unclear. This CDR3 has 11 residues. Between the trimmed V and J ends, which lost 6 bases and 6 bases, there was a span of 6 bases. CDR3 protein: CASSPRNEQFF. In nucleotides, the CDR3 is TGTGCCAGCAGCCCTCGCAATGAGCAGTTCTTC.

The chain combines TRBV6-2 or TRBV6-3 with TRBJ1-2; D is ambiguous. CDR3 length: 13 residues. Between the trimmed V and J ends, which lost 0 bases and 6 bases, there was a span of 8 bases. CDR1 is MNHEY, CDR2 SVGEGT, per germline. Here the CDR3 DNA reads TGTGCCAGCAGTTACTCGGTACGGGATGGCTACACCTTC. Translation: CASSYSVRDGYTF.